This T cell receptor beta chain derives from a study of somatic mutations in cytotoxic T cells in rheumatoid arthritis. Findings of the study overall: An increase in CD8+ clonality with age was seen in rheumatoid arthritis patients but not in healthy controls. For about an eighth of the 65 patients, a single CD8+ clone accounted for more than 20% of CD8+ cells.

The length of the CDR3 is 15 residues. With V trimmed by 4 bases and J by 4 bases, 8 bases remained unmatched. The germline V gene has CDR1 SGHRS and CDR2 YFSETQ. Points on this clone: Its antigen is undetermined.

Sequenced by immunoSEQ multiplex PCR; TCRdb stores in-frame clones only, minus some. The sample lists some 20,000 clones; 73% were seen once. The receptor's source is a woman aged 55-70 years in good health. The sample was CD8+ T cells sorted from blood. The chain recombines TRBV5-1 with TRBJ1-2; TRBD1 matches at 9 bases. CDR3 DNA: TGCGCCAGCAGCGGGCGCGGACAGGGGACCTATGGCTACACCTTC. It specifies CASSGRGQGTYGYTF.